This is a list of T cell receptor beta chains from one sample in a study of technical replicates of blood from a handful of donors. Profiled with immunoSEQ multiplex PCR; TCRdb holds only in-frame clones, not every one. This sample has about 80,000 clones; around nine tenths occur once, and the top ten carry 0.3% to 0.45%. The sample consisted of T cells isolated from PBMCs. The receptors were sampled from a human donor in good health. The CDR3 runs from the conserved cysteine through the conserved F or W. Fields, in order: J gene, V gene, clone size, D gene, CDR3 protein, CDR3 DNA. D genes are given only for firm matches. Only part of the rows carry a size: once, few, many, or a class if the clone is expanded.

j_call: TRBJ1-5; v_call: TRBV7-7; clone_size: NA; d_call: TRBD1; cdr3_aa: CASSLGQNQPQHF; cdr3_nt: TGTGCTAGCAGCTTGGGACAGAACCAGCCCCAGCATTTT
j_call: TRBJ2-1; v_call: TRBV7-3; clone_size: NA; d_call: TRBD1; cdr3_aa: CASSFLNSGGLNNEQFF; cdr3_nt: TGTGCCAGCAGTTTCCTGAATTCAGGGGGCCTGAACAATGAGCAGTTCTTC
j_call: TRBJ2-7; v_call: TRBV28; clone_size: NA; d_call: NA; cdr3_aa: CASSSPNRDRSIYEQYF; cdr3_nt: TGTGCCAGCAGTTCCCCTAATAGAGACAGATCAATCTACGAGCAGTACTTC
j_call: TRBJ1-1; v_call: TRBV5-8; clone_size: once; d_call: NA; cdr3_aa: CAINWDTTEAFF; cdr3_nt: TGTGCCATCAATTGGGACACCACTGAAGCTTTCTTT
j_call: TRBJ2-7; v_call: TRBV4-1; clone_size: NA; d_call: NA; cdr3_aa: CASSQERELTYEQYF; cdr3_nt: TGCGCCAGCAGCCAAGAAAGAGAACTTACGTACGAGCAGTACTTC
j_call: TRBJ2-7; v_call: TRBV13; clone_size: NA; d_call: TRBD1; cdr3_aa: CASSLSHRTGGYEQYF; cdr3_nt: TGTGCCAGCAGCCTGTCTCATAGGACAGGGGGCTACGAGCAGTACTTC
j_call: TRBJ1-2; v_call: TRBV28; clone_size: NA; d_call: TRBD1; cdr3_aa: CASSFPDRGPGYTF; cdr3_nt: TGTGCCAGCAGTTTCCCGGACAGGGGGCCTGGCTACACCTTC
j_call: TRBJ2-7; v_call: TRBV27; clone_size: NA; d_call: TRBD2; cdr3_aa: CASSLFSSGTTYEQYF; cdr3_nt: TGTGCCAGCAGTTTATTCTCTAGCGGGACCACCTACGAGCAGTACTTC
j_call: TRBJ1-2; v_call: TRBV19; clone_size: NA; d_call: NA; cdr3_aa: CASIPRPQGYGYTF; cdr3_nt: TGTGCCAGTATCCCCCGCCCGCAGGGGTATGGCTACACCTTC
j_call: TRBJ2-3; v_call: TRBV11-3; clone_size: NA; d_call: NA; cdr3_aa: CASSFLAGPTDTQYF; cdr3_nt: TGTGCCAGCAGCTTTCTGGCGGGGCCCACAGATACGCAGTATTTT
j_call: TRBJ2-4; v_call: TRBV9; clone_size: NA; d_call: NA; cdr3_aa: CASSVDPETAKNIQYF; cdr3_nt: TGTGCCAGCAGCGTAGACCCGGAGACAGCCAAAAACATTCAGTACTTC
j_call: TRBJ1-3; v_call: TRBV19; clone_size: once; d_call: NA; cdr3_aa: CASSIGGPIFSGNTIYF; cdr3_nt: TGTGCCAGTAGTATCGGGGGACCTATATTCTCTGGAAACACCATATATTTT
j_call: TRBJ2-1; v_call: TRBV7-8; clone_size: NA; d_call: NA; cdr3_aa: CASSNIQISSYNEQFF; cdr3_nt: TGTGCCAGCAGTAACATACAGATTAGCTCCTACAATGAGCAGTTCTTC
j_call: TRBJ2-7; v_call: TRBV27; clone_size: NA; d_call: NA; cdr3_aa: CASSLTASYEQYF; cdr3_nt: TGTGCCAGCAGTTTAACAGCCTCCTACGAGCAGTACTTC
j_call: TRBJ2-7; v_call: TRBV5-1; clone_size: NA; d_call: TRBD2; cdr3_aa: CASNSIGTSGPFSYEQYF; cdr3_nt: TGCGCCAGCAACTCCATCGGGACTAGCGGCCCCTTTTCCTACGAGCAGTACTTC
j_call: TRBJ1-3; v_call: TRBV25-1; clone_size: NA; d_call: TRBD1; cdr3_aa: CASSGGTGVRGGNTIYF; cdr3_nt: TGTGCCAGCAGTGGGGGGACAGGCGTTCGGGGGGGAAACACCATATATTTT
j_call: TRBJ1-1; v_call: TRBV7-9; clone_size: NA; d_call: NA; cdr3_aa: CASSPNMNTEAFF; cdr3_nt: TGTGCCAGCAGCCCGAACATGAACACTGAAGCTTTCTTT
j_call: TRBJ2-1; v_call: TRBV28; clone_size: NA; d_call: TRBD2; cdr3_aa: CASSFTSGRGYNEQFF; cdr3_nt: TGTGCCAGCAGTTTCACTAGCGGGAGGGGCTACAATGAGCAGTTCTTC
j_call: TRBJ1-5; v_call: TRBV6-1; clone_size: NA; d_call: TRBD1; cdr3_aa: CASSVYYGQGNQPQHF; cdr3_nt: TGTGCCAGCAGTGTATACTATGGACAGGGGAATCAGCCCCAGCATTTT
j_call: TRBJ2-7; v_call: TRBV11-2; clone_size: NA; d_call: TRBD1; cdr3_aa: CASSLRTGGIEQYF; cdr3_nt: TGTGCCAGCAGCTTAAGGACAGGGGGTATCGAGCAGTACTTC
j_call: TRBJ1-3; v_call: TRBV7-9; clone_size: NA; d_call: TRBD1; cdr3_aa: CASSLGQGASGNTIYF; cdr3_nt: TGTGCCAGCAGCTTAGGGCAGGGGGCGTCCGGAAACACCATATATTTT
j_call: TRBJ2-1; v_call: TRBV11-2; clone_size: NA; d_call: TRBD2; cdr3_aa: CASSLVRLAGVSEQFF; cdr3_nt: TGTGCCAGCAGCTTAGTTCGGCTAGCGGGAGTATCTGAGCAGTTCTTC
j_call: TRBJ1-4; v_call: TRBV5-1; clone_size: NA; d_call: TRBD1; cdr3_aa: CASSFGQGGANEKLFF; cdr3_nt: TGCGCCAGCAGCTTCGGACAGGGGGGGGCTAATGAAAAACTGTTTTTT
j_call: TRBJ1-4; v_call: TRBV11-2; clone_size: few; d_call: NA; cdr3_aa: CASSQTTGLHEKLFF; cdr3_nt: TGTGCCAGCAGCCAAACGACAGGTCTGCATGAAAAACTGTTTTTT
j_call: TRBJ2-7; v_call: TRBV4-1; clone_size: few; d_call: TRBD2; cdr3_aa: CASSLGLAADYEQYF; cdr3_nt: TGCGCCAGCAGCCTGGGACTAGCGGCGGACTACGAGCAGTACTTC
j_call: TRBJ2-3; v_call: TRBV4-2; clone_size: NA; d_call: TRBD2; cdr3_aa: CASSPLAGADTQYF; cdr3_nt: TGTGCCAGCAGCCCATTAGCGGGGGCAGATACGCAGTATTTT
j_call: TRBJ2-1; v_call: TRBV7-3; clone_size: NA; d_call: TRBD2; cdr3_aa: CASSYRGGEQFF; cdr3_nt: TGTGCCAGCAGCTACCGGGGGGGTGAGCAGTTCTTC
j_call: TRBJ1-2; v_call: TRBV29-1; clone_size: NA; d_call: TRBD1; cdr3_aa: CSVAGGAYGYTF; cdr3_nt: TGCAGCGTGGCAGGGGGTGCGTATGGCTACACCTTC
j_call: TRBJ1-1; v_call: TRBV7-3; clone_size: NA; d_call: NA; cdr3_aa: CASSLVGRQENTEAFF; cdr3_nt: TGTGCCAGCAGCTTAGTGGGCAGACAGGAGAACACTGAAGCTTTCTTT
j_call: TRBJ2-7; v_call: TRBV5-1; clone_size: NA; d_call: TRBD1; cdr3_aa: CASTQGAGEQYF; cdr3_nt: TGCGCCAGCACTCAGGGGGCGGGGGAGCAGTACTTC
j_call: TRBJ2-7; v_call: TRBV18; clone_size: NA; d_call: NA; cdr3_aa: CASSPPDSYEQYF; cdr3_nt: TGTGCCAGCTCACCACCGGACAGCTACGAGCAGTACTTC
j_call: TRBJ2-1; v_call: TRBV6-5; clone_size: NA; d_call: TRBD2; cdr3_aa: CASSYRTSGIDEQFF; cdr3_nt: TGTGCCAGCAGTTACCGGACTAGCGGGATCGATGAGCAGTTCTTC